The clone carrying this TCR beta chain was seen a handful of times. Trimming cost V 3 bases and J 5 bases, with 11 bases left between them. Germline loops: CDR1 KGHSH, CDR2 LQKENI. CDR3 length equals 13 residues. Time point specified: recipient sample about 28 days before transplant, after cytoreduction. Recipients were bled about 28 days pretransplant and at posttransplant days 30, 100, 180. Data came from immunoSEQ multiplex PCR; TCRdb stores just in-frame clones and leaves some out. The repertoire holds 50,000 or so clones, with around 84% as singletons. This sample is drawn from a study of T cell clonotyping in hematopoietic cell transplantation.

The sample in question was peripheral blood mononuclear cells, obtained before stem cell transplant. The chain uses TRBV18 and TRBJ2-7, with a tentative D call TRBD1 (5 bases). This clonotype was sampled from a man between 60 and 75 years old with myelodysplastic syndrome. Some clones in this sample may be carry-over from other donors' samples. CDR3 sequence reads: CASSPDSLHEQYF. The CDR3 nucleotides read TGTGCCAGCTCACCTGACAGCCTTCACGAGCAGTACTTC.